These 16 T cell receptor beta chains originate from one sample sequenced in a study of OX40 agonist ivuxolimab in advanced cancers. Library generation was performed with the immunoSEQ multiplex PCR assay. The table comes from immuneACCESS by way of TCRdb, which keeps in-frame sequences with V and J called. Part of the clones is missing from these tables; in studies checked, under half for an unresolved V gene and the rest for unknown reasons. The sample includes about 66,000 clones, with 86% observed a single time. Roughly 7.8% of the sample belongs to the ten largest clones. The material sequenced was CD4+ or CD8+ T cells sorted from blood, taken in a trial of the OX40 agonist ivuxolimab. The origin of the receptors is an adult with an advanced solid tumor such as melanoma, head and neck, liver or kidney cancer.

This sequence joins TRBV5-6 and TRBJ1-1; TRBD1 aligns across 9 bases. The CDR3 spans 14 residues. Germline V gives CDR1 SGHDT, CDR2 YYEEEE. Germline trimming cut 4 bases from V and 3 bases from J; bases unmatched to any gene: 4. DNA of the CDR3: TGTGCCAGCAGCCGGGACAGGGTAGACACTGAAGCTTTCTTT. Encoded protein: CASSRDRVDTEAFF.

This clone was recorded only once. The V and J genes are TRBV6-4 and TRBJ2-2; D remains ambiguous. Trimming stripped 5 bases from V and 0 bases from J, with 7 bases between. The CDR3 length is 14 residues. Germline CDR1 and CDR2: MRHNA and SNTAGT. The CDR3 is CASSFTANTGELFF. The DNA of the CDR3 is TGTGCCAGCAGTTTTACAGCGAACACCGGGGAGCTGTTTTTT.

The genes are TRBV4-1 and TRBJ1-2; D unresolved. V was trimmed by 4 bases and J by 0 bases, leaving 12 bases between them. The CDR3 is made up of 15 amino acids. CDR1 is MGHRA, CDR2 YSYEKL, per germline. In nucleotides, the CDR3 is TGCGCCAGCAGCCTTGGACTGAACCCTAACTATGGCTACACCTTC. It encodes CASSLGLNPNYGYTF.

The rearrangement links TRBV14 to TRBJ2-2; no reliable D call. CDR1 is SGHDN, CDR2 FVKESK, per germline. The CDR3 extends over 15 amino acids. The germline V and J ends were trimmed by 1 base and 0 bases, with 6 bases remaining between them. The CDR3 nucleotides are TGTGCCAGCAGCCAAGGATGGCCGAACACCGGGGAGCTGTTTTTT. As protein: CASSQGWPNTGELFF.

This clone came up once. The chain carries TRBV6-6 and TRBJ1-6; no firm D call. Trimming removed 5 bases from V and 5 bases from J, with 13 bases in between. CDR1 and CDR2 (germline): MNHNY, SVGAGI (reference sequence). This CDR3 has 15 residues. CDR3 sequence: CASSEDQTNNSPLHF. The CDR3 nucleotides are TGTGCCAGCAGTGAGGACCAGACAAATAATTCACCCCTCCACTTT.

This clone was counted only a few times. The chain employs TRBV30 and TRBJ1-1; D gene ambiguous. CDR1 and CDR2 (germline): GTSNPN, SVGIG (reference sequence). The V end was cut by 2 bases, the J end by 1 base, with 8 bases between. This CDR3 is built from 13 residues. The chain's CDR3 is CAWSTQRNTEAFF. CDR3 DNA sequence: TGTGCCTGGAGTACTCAAAGGAACACTGAAGCTTTCTTT.

The rearrangement joins TRBV19 to TRBJ2-3; D call uncertain. Germline V gives CDR1 LNHDA, CDR2 SQIVND (reference sequence). With 6 bases removed from V and 5 bases from J, the gap between germline ends came to 9 bases. This CDR3 spans 12 amino acids. The CDR3 region has the DNA TGTGCCAGTAGCTATCTCAGAGATACGCAGTATTTT. Translated: CASSYLRDTQYF.

The chain combines TRBV7-2 with TRBJ1-1, with D uncertain. V shed 1 base and J shed 10 bases, with 7 bases lying between them. This CDR3 is built from 11 residues. From germline, CDR1 is SGHTA and CDR2 FQGNSA. Written as DNA, the CDR3 is TGTGCCAGCAGCTTAGAAGTAACAGCTTTCTTT. This encodes CASSLEVTAFF.

The rearrangement uses TRBV28 and TRBJ2-6; 10 bases align to TRBD1. The CDR3 consists of 17 residues. The V segment lost 7 bases and the J segment 4 bases; nucleotides outside the gene matches: 10. Germline V gene data show CDR1 as MDHEN and CDR2 as SYDVKM. The CDR3 is CASNSGTGAGGANVLTF. Written as DNA, the CDR3 is TGTGCCAGCAATTCCGGGACAGGGGCAGGAGGGGCCAACGTCCTGACTTTC.

This clone was picked up one time. The J gene is TRBJ1-1, the V gene TRBV7-9, with a tentative D call TRBD1 (5 bases). In germline, CDR1 is SEHNR, CDR2 FQNEAQ (reference sequence). Between the trimmed V and J ends, which lost 1 base and 6 bases, there was a span of 15 bases. The CDR3 spans 15 residues. The CDR3 bases are TGTGCCAGCAGCTTAGGGGGTTTGGGGACTCCTGAAGCTTTCTTT. Translation gives CASSLGGLGTPEAFF.

The chain joins TRBV2 to TRBJ2-5; D uncertain. In germline, CDR1 is SNHLY, CDR2 FYNNEI. CDR3 length: 16 residues. V lost 2 bases and J 1 base, leaving 14 bases between the germline ends. CDR3 protein: CASSESSANSQETQYF. The CDR3 region has the DNA TGTGCCAGCAGTGAATCTTCAGCCAACTCCCAAGAGACCCAGTACTTC.

The gene calls are TRBV14 and TRBJ1-1; D is unclear. Germline values: CDR1 SGHDN, CDR2 FVKESK. The CDR3 loop spans 14 amino acids. V was shortened by 4 bases and J by 5 bases, with 14 bases between the two germline ends. CDR3 region: CASSPGSYGTEAFF. CDR3 coding DNA: TGTGCCAGCAGCCCTGGGTCTTACGGGACTGAAGCTTTCTTT.

In the case of this clone: The identical CDR3 is also encoded by other nucleotide sequences in the sample. The J gene is TRBJ1-2, the V gene TRBV27; possible D gene TRBD1, 6 bases. This CDR3 has 15 amino acids. Trimming took 8 bases from V and 3 from J, leaving 19 bases between them. Germline CDR1 is MNHEY and CDR2 is SMNVEV (reference sequence). The CDR3 protein is CASRSLDSFYYGYTF. The CDR3 bases are TGTGCCAGCCGCTCCTTGGACAGTTTCTACTATGGCTACACCTTC.

This clone was found once. The chain is built from TRBV6-6 and TRBJ2-7; D assignment may be TRBD1 or TRBD2 (6 bases each). Trimming took 8 bases from V and 3 from J, leaving 11 bases between them. CDR3 length: 12 amino acids. Germline CDR1 and CDR2: MNHNY and SVGAGI (reference sequence). The CDR3 loop reads CASRGGNYEQYF. CDR3 sequence (DNA): TGTGCCAGCCGAGGGGGGAACTACGAGCAGTACTTC.

The chain uses TRBV5-6 and TRBJ2-3; D perhaps matches TRBD2 (5 bases). V lost 5 bases and J 4 bases, leaving 8 bases between the germline ends. From germline, CDR1 is SGHDT and CDR2 YYEEEE. The CDR3 is 12 residues long. This CDR3 reads CASSTGSDTQYF. For the CDR3, the DNA is TGTGCCAGCAGTACGGGGTCAGATACGCAGTATTTT.

V and J are TRBV10-3 and TRBJ1-6; no reliable D call. Between the trimmed V and J ends, which lost 10 bases and 11 bases, there was a span of 18 bases. CDR1 and CDR2 from the germline V gene are ENHRY and SYGVKD. The CDR3 totals 13 residues. The CDR3 nucleotides are TGTGCCACCGCGCCCCAAGCTGGCCCACCCCTCCACTTT. The encoded protein is CATAPQAGPPLHF.